The rows below give T cell receptor beta chains drawn from one sample of a study of blood T cell repertoires in COVID-19. Some clones are missing from TCRdb's copy, which holds only in-frame ones; the method was immunoSEQ multiplex PCR. The data contain approximately 190,000 clones, under 85% of them singletons. The sample consisted of peripheral blood. The receptors stem from a woman aged 40 to 50 with acute or convalescent COVID-19. Each CDR3 is given with its conserved first and last residue. A D gene is named only where the DNA matches it firmly. The size entry is marked missing in some rows and otherwise reads once, few, many or a size class.

J,size,length,D,V,DNA,CDR3
TRBJ1-5,.,13,.,TRBV10-2,TGCGCCAGCAGCCCCCGAGGGAATCAGCCCCAGCATTTT,CASSPRGNQPQHF
TRBJ2-5,.,16,TRBD2,TRBV7-2,TGTGCCAGCAGCTTAGCCCGCAGCGGGGGGCAAGAGACCCAGTACTTC,CASSLARSGGQETQYF
TRBJ1-2,few,13,.,TRBV7-2,TGTGCCAGCAGCTTAGGAATAGACTATGGCTACACCTTC,CASSLGIDYGYTF
TRBJ2-7,.,13,.,TRBV10-3,TGTGCCATCAGTGAAGGACTGATCTACGAGCAGTACTTC,CAISEGLIYEQYF
TRBJ1-1,.,18,TRBD1,TRBV5-6,TGTGCCAGCAGCTTGCTTGGACAGGGGGCCCCTATAGGCACTGAAGCTTTCTTT,CASSLLGQGAPIGTEAFF
TRBJ2-5,.,16,.,TRBV5-1,TGCGCCAGCAGCCCCAGTCTCGGACTCTTTCAAGAGACCCAGTACTTC,CASSPSLGLFQETQYF
TRBJ1-5,.,14,.,TRBV19,TGTGCCAGTCCTGTCGAGGAAATCAATCAGCCCCAGCATTTT,CASPVEEINQPQHF
TRBJ1-1,once,14,TRBD1,TRBV28,TGTGCCAGCAGTTCCGGCGACAGGGTCGGTGAAGCTTTCTTT,CASSSGDRVGEAFF
TRBJ2-3,.,16,.,TRBV5-1,TGCGCCAGCAGCTTAGCGGGGGACAGCTACACAGATACGCAGTATTTT,CASSLAGDSYTDTQYF
TRBJ2-3,.,20,TRBD2,TRBV10-3,TGTGCCATCAGTGAGCCCCTAGCGGGGGGCTCCACGGAAGCCACAGATACGCAGTATTTT,CAISEPLAGGSTEATDTQYF
TRBJ2-7,.,14,TRBD1,TRBV10-2,TGCGCCAGCAGGGCGGGACAGGGAGTCTACGAGCAGTACTTC,CASRAGQGVYEQYF
TRBJ2-1,.,12,TRBD2,TRBV10-3,TGTGCCATCTTGACTAGCGGGAACGAGCAGTTCTTC,CAILTSGNEQFF
TRBJ1-2,.,13,.,TRBV3-1/TRBV3-2,TGTGCCAGCAGCCAATCTACAGGGACGGGCTACACCTTC,CASSQSTGTGYTF
TRBJ2-1,.,13,.,TRBV5-4,TGTGCCAGCAGCTTGGGGCCAGACAATGAGCAGTTCTTC,CASSLGPDNEQFF
TRBJ1-1,.,14,.,TRBV30,TGTGCCTGGAGTCGGAGTTTTATGAACACTGAAGCTTTCTTT,CAWSRSFMNTEAFF
TRBJ1-5,.,11,.,TRBV20-1,TGCAGTGTTCAGGGCAATCAGCCCCAGCATTTT,CSVQGNQPQHF
TRBJ2-1,.,14,TRBD1,TRBV7-2,TGTGCCAGCAGCTTAGGGACAGGTTACAATGAGCAGTTCTTC,CASSLGTGYNEQFF
TRBJ2-1,.,15,TRBD2,TRBV7-9,TGTGCCAGCAGCTTGGGGAGCGGGAGAGGGAATGAGCAGTTCTTC,CASSLGSGRGNEQFF